This T cell receptor (beta chain) was found in a study of T cells in Graves' hyperthyroidism and ophthalmopathy. This clonotype was picked up many times. From RNA transcripts, TCR beta CDR3 regions were amplified. Primed by the HTBI set, a first-round RT-PCR was run on the TCR CDR3. TCRdb reanalysed the multiplex PCR reads using MiXCR and keeps one entry per CDR3 protein. Among 530,000 or so distinct CDR3 sequences, 40% to 55% were seen once, and the ten largest hold around 7.7%. The sample was peripheral blood or thyroid tissue (not recorded which). The receptor was isolated from a woman aged 18 to 35 with Graves' hyperthyroidism.

The CDR3 sequence: CASQLSGQDTYEQYF. CDR3 DNA sequence: TGTGCCAGTCAATTATCGGGACAGGACACCTACGAGCAGTACTTC. The rearrangement links TRBV19 to TRBJ2-7; TRBD1 matches 8 bases. The CDR3 contains 15 residues. The V segment lost 8 bases and the J segment 2 bases; nucleotides outside the gene matches: 11. The V gene's germline CDR1 is LNHDA and CDR2 SQIVND (reference sequence). Filled out from reference TRBV19 and TRBJ2-7, the complete variable domain reads DGGITQSPKYLFRKEGQNVTLSCEQNLNHDAMYWYRQDPGQGLRLIYYSQIVNDFQKGDIAEGYSVSREKKESFPLTVTSAQKNPTAFYLCASQLSGQDTYEQYFGPGTRLTVT.